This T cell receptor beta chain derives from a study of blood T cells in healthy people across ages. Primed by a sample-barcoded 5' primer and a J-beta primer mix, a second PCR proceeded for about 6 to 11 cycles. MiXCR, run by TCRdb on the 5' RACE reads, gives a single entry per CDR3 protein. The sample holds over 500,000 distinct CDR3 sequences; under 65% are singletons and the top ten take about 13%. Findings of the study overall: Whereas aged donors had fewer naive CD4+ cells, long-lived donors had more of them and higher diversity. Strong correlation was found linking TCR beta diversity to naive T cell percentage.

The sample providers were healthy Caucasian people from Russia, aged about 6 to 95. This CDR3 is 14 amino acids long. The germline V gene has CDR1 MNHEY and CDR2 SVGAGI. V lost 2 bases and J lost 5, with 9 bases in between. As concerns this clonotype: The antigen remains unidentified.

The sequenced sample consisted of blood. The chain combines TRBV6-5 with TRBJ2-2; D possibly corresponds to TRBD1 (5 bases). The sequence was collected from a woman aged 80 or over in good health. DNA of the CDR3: TGTGCCAGCAGTTACGCGCAGGGTACCGGGGAGCTGTTTTTT. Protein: CASSYAQGTGELFF.